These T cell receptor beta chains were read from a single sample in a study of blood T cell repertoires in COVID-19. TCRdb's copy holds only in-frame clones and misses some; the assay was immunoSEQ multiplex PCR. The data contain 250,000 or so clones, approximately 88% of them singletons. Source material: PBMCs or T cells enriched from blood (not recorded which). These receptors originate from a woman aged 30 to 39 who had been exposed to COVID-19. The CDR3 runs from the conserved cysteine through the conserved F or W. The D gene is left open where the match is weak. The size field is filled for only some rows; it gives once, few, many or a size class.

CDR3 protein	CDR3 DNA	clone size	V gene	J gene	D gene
CASSLLIGADYGYTF	TGCGCCAGCAGCTTGTTGATAGGGGCCGACTATGGCTACACCTTC	NA	TRBV5-1	TRBJ1-2	NA
CAISESFPSSGSGNTIYF	TGTGCCATCAGTGAGTCGTTCCCATCCTCGGGCTCTGGAAACACCATATATTTT	NA	TRBV10-3	TRBJ1-3	NA
CASSLAGYNSPLHF	TGCGCCAGCAGCTTGGCAGGCTATAATTCACCCCTCCACTTT	NA	TRBV5-1	TRBJ1-6	NA
CASSLIRRGYTF	TGTGCCAGCAGCTTAATCAGAAGAGGCTACACCTTC	NA	TRBV7-2	TRBJ1-2	NA
CASSHSRLAGGTGELFF	TGCGCCAGCAGCCACAGTCGACTAGCGGGAGGCACCGGGGAGCTGTTTTTT	few	TRBV4-1	TRBJ2-2	TRBD2
CASSLASGETQYF	TGTGCCAGCAGCTTAGCTAGCGGGGAGACCCAGTACTTC	NA	TRBV11-2	TRBJ2-5	TRBD2
CASSRDRGYGYTF	TGTGCCAGCAGCCGGGACAGGGGCTATGGCTACACCTTC	NA	TRBV14	TRBJ1-2	TRBD1
CASSPIGQGAGEKLFF	TGTGCCAGCAGTCCAATAGGACAGGGGGCCGGGGAAAAACTGTTTTTT	NA	TRBV28	TRBJ1-4	TRBD1
CASSSTGLLTDTQYF	TGCGCCAGCAGCTCAACGGGACTCCTCACAGATACGCAGTATTTT	NA	TRBV5-1	TRBJ2-3	NA
CASSLARYEQYF	TGTGCCAGCAGCTTAGCTCGCTACGAGCAGTACTTC	NA	TRBV7-9	TRBJ2-7	NA
CASSWKTGRGNTIYF	TGTGCCAGCAGCTGGAAGACAGGGCGTGGAAACACCATATATTTT	NA	TRBV7-9	TRBJ1-3	TRBD1
CASSREVTGGSQGGYTF	TGTGCCAGCAGCCGCGAAGTGACAGGGGGCTCTCAGGGTGGCTACACCTTC	NA	TRBV5-6	TRBJ1-2	TRBD1
CASSPTGSTEAFF	TGTGCCAGCAGCCCTACAGGGTCCACTGAAGCTTTCTTT	NA	TRBV3-1/TRBV3-2	TRBJ1-1	NA
CASLNSGTYEQYF	TGTGCCAGCTTAAATAGCGGGACCTACGAGCAGTACTTC	NA	TRBV3-1/TRBV3-2	TRBJ2-7	TRBD2
CASSLSGSGNTIYF	TGTGCCAGCAGCCTCTCAGGGTCAGGAAACACCATATATTTT	once	TRBV11-3	TRBJ1-3	NA
CASSLSDRGYEQYF	TGTGCCAGCAGCTTGTCGGACAGGGGATACGAGCAGTACTTC	NA	TRBV11-2	TRBJ2-7	TRBD1
CASSLDRFPTEAFF	TGTGCCAGCAGTCTCGACAGGTTTCCCACTGAAGCTTTCTTT	NA	TRBV6-5	TRBJ1-1	NA
CASSIVPTGTEAFF	TGTGCCAGTAGTATAGTTCCCACAGGCACTGAAGCTTTCTTT	NA	TRBV19	TRBJ1-1	NA
CASSQYPGTGKMGVLNSNQPQHF	TGCGCCAGCAGTCAATACCCCGGGACAGGTAAGATGGGCGTCCTCAATAGCAATCAGCCCCAGCATTTT	once	TRBV23-1	TRBJ1-5	TRBD1
CASSQGGEIGKDTQYF	TGTGCCAGCAGCCAGGGAGGGGAGATAGGCAAAGATACGCAGTATTTT	NA	TRBV5-4	TRBJ2-3	TRBD2
CASSLDMWETYNEQFF	TGTGCCAGCAGCTTAGATATGTGGGAGACTTACAATGAGCAGTTCTTC	NA	TRBV7-9	TRBJ2-1	NA
CASSIVSPSSRMNEQFF	TGTGCCAGTAGTATAGTCTCGCCTAGCTCGAGGATGAATGAGCAGTTCTTC	once	TRBV19	TRBJ2-1	NA
CASSVPGQLNTEAFF	TGCGCCAGCAGCGTACCGGGACAACTGAACACTGAAGCTTTCTTT	NA	TRBV5-1	TRBJ1-1	NA
CAWSGRSRDRRTYNEQFF	TGTGCCTGGAGTGGAAGATCCCGGGACAGGCGAACTTACAATGAGCAGTTCTTC	NA	TRBV30	TRBJ2-1	TRBD1
CASSLRQGTLSGANVLTF	TGTGCCAGCAGTCTTCGACAGGGGACCCTCTCTGGGGCCAACGTCCTGACTTTC	NA	TRBV27	TRBJ2-6	TRBD1
CASSPGGVAYEQYF	TGCGCCAGCAGCCCCGGAGGGGTGGCCTACGAGCAGTACTTC	once	TRBV4-1	TRBJ2-7	NA
CAISRTDEKLFF	TGTGCCATCTCGAGGACAGACGAAAAACTGTTTTTT	NA	TRBV10-3	TRBJ1-4	NA
CASSYGTGGDEAFF	TGTGCCAGCAGCTACGGGACAGGGGGCGATGAAGCTTTCTTT	NA	TRBV7-6	TRBJ1-1	TRBD1
CASSQDGQGAPNTEAFF	TGTGCCAGCAGCCAAGATGGGCAGGGGGCCCCGAACACTGAAGCTTTCTTT	NA	TRBV4-2	TRBJ1-1	TRBD1
CASRATNTGELFF	TGTGCCAGCAGGGCCACGAACACCGGGGAGCTGTTTTTT	NA	TRBV6-5	TRBJ2-2	NA
CASSLDRGQPQHF	TGCGCCAGCAGCTTAGACAGGGGTCAGCCCCAGCATTTT	NA	TRBV5-1	TRBJ1-5	TRBD1
CASSFYSNQPQHF	TGTGCCAGCAGTTTTTATAGCAATCAGCCCCAGCATTTT	few	TRBV28	TRBJ1-5	NA
CASSTIAGTEQETQYF	TGTGCCAGCAGTACAATAGCCGGGACAGAACAAGAGACCCAGTACTTC	few	TRBV5-6	TRBJ2-5	TRBD1
CASSQATGQGGAGELFF	TGCGCCAGCAGCCAAGCTACGGGACAGGGTGGGGCCGGGGAGCTGTTTTTT	NA	TRBV4-1	TRBJ2-2	TRBD1
CASSLSTSTDTQYF	TGTGCCAGCAGCTTATCGACTAGCACAGATACGCAGTATTTT	NA	TRBV7-9	TRBJ2-3	NA
CASSDPTDRADQPQHF	TGTGCCAGCAGTGACCCTACCGACAGGGCGGATCAGCCCCAGCATTTT	NA	TRBV2	TRBJ1-5	TRBD1
CASSPRDTSEQFF	TGTGCCAGCAGTCCACGGGACACCAGTGAGCAGTTCTTC	NA	TRBV12-3/TRBV12-4	TRBJ2-1	NA
CASSSTQGIYGYTF	TGTGCCAGCAGTTCTACCCAGGGGATCTATGGCTACACCTTC	NA	TRBV6-2/TRBV6-3	TRBJ1-2	NA
CASSLNSGQGFHEQYF	TGTGCCAGCAGCCTCAACTCGGGACAGGGTTTTCACGAGCAGTACTTC	NA	TRBV3-1/TRBV3-2	TRBJ2-7	TRBD1
CASSLVPGELFF	TGTGCCAGCAGCTTGGTTCCGGGGGAGCTGTTTTTT	NA	TRBV5-4	TRBJ2-2	NA
CASSVDGLGRNTEAFF	TGTGCCAGCAGCGTAGATGGTCTGGGGAGAAACACTGAAGCTTTCTTT	once	TRBV9	TRBJ1-1	NA
CASSPVGGTGNTIYF	TGTGCCAGCAGCCCCGTAGGGGGAACTGGAAACACCATATATTTT	NA	TRBV6-5	TRBJ1-3	NA
CAWCDRVSPYEQYF	TGTGCCTGGTGCGACAGGGTCTCCCCCTACGAGCAGTACTTC	NA	TRBV30	TRBJ2-7	TRBD1
CASSVGGAGGWAYNEQFF	TGTGCCAGCAGCGTAGGAGGAGCGGGAGGGTGGGCCTACAATGAGCAGTTCTTC	NA	TRBV9	TRBJ2-1	TRBD2
CASSPPGLAGQETQYF	TGCGCCAGCAGTCCACCGGGACTAGCGGGCCAAGAGACCCAGTACTTC	NA	TRBV5-1	TRBJ2-5	TRBD2
CAISFQGEEQFF	TGTGCCATCAGTTTCCAGGGTGAGGAGCAGTTCTTC	NA	TRBV10-3	TRBJ2-1	NA
CASREQDSYYSGNTIYF	TGTGCCAGTAGGGAACAGGACAGCTACTATTCTGGAAACACCATATATTTT	NA	TRBV19	TRBJ1-3	NA
CASRQGWSSYNEQFF	TGTGCCAGCAGGCAGGGGTGGAGCTCCTACAATGAGCAGTTCTTC	NA	TRBV6-5	TRBJ2-1	NA
CATRDLGGDYGYTF	TGTGCCACAAGAGACCTTGGGGGGGACTATGGCTACACCTTC	NA	TRBV15	TRBJ1-2	NA
CASGSFSTEAFF	TGTGCTAGTGGTTCATTTTCCACTGAAGCTTTCTTT	NA	TRBV12-5	TRBJ1-1	NA
CASSQTPPGNGYTF	TGCGCCAGCAGCCAGACCCCCCCAGGGAATGGCTACACCTTC	NA	TRBV4-1	TRBJ1-2	NA
CASSHDRGYAYEQYF	TGTGCCAGCAGCCACGACAGGGGATATGCCTACGAGCAGTACTTC	NA	TRBV7-9	TRBJ2-7	TRBD1
CSVYSGVESYEQYF	TGCAGCGTTTATTCAGGGGTGGAGTCCTACGAGCAGTACTTC	once	TRBV29-1	TRBJ2-7	NA
CASSQGRVFQPQHF	TGCGCCAGCAGCCAGGGGAGGGTTTTTCAGCCCCAGCATTTT	NA	TRBV4-1	TRBJ1-5	NA
CASSQGLMNTEAFF	TGTGCCAGCAGCCAGGGGTTAATGAACACTGAAGCTTTCTTT	NA	TRBV9	TRBJ1-1	NA